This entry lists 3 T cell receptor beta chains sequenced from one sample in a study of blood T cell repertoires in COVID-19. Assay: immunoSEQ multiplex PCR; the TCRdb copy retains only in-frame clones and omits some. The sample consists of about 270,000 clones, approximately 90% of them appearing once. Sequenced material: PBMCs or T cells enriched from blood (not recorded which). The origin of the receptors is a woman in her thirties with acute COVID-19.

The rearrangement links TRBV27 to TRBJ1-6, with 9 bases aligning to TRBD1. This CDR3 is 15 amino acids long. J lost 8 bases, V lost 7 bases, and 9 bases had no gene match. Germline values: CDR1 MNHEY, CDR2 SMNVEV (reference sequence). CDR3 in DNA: TGTGCCAGCACCACGAGGGACAGGGTGTATTCACCCCTCCACTTT. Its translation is CASTTRDRVYSPLHF.

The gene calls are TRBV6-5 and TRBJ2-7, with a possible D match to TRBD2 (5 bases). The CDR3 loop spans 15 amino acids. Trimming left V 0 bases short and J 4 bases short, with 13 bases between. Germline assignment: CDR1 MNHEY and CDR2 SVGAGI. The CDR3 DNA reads TGTGCCAGCAGTTACTCTTCCGGGGATGGATACGAGCAGTACTTC. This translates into CASSYSSGDGYEQYF.

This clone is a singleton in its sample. The DNA for the CDR3 is TGCGCCAGCAGCCAAGCGTCTCCTAGCGGGTACAATGAGCAGTTCTTC. Translated, it gives CASSQASPSGYNEQFF. The chain combines TRBV4-3 with TRBJ2-1; 8 bases match TRBD2. From germline, CDR1 is LGHNA and CDR2 YSLEER. V gave up 1 base and J gave up 4 bases; unmatched junction bases: 6. This CDR3 is built from 16 residues.